This T cell receptor beta chain derives from a study of vaccination and CD4 T cells after COVID-19. Study summary: Stimulation used overlapping spike peptides from SARS-CoV-2, HCoV-NL63, HCoV-OC43 and HCoV-229E.

Germline V gene sequence: CDR1 MNHNS, CDR2 SASEGT. CDR3 length: 15 amino acids. Trimming pared 5 bases from V and 1 base from J, leaving 15 bases between. Noted treatment: approximately nine-day PBMC culture with coronavirus spike peptide pools or control peptides (ViraFEST assay). TCR sequencing followed the expansion of antigen-specific T cells with peptide pools in ViraFEST. Sequenced with the Oncomine TCR Beta short-read assay was DNA taken from cultured CD4+ T cells. Cultured CD4+ T cells yielded the extracted genomic DNA. TCRdb used MiXCR to reprocess the PCR reads, holding one entry per CDR3 protein. The data show about 11,000 distinct CDR3 sequences, less than 35% seen once. Comments on this clonotype: Its antigen is still unknown.

This sequence joins TRBV6-1 and TRBJ2-7; weak D call: TRBD1 (5 bases). The sequence derives from a human donor with COVID-19. The specimen was cultured CD4+ T cells from blood. The CDR3 reads CASSQTVGTSYEQYF. Written as DNA, the CDR3 is TGTGCCAGCAGTCAGACAGTAGGTACGTCCTACGAGCAGTACTTC.